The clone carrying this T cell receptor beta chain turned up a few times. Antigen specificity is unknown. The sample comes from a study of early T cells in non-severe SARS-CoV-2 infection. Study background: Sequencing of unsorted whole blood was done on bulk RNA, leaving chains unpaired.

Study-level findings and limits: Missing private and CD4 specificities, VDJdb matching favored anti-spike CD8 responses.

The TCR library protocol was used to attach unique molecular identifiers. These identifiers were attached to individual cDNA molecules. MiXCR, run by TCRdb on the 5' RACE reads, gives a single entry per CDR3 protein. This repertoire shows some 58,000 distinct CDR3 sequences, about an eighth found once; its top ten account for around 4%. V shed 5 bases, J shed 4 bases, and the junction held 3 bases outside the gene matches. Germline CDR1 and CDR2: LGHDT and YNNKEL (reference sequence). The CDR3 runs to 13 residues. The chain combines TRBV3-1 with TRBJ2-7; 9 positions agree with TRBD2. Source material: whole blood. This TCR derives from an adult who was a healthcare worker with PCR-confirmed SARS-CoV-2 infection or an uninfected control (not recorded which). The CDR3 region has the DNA TGTGCCAGCAGCTGGGGACTAGCTTACGAGCAGTACTTC. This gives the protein CASSWGLAYEQYF.